The source of this T cell receptor (beta chain) is a study of T cell responses to AZD1222 COVID-19 vaccine. Produced via immunoSEQ multiplex PCR; TCRdb's table is partial and in-frame only. This sample carries about 140,000 clones, roughly 93% of them seen once, and the ten largest clones take around 10%. The CDR3 spans 15 residues. The germline V gene has CDR1 LNHDA and CDR2 SQIVND (reference sequence). Trimming left V 8 bases short and J 0 bases short, with 17 bases between. The source is an adult who had recovered from COVID-19. V and J are TRBV19 and TRBJ2-7; D not resolved. The material sequenced was peripheral blood, taken after recovery from COVID-19. The CDR3 loop is CASGCPADFSYEQYF. DNA for the CDR3: TGTGCCAGTGGGTGTCCGGCAGATTTCTCCTACGAGCAGTACTTC.